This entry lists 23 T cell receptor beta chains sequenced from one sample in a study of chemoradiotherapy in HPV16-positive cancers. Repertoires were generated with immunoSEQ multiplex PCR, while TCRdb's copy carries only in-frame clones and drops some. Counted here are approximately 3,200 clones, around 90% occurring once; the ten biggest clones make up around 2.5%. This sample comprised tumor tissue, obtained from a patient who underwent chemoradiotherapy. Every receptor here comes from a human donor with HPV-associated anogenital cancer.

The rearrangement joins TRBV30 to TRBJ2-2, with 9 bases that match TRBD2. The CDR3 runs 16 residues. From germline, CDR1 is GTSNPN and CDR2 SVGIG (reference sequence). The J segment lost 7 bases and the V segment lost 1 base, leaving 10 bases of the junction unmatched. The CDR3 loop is CAWSDPSGATGGELFF. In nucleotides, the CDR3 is TGTGCCTGGAGTGATCCTAGCGGGGCCACCGGCGGGGAGCTGTTTTTT.

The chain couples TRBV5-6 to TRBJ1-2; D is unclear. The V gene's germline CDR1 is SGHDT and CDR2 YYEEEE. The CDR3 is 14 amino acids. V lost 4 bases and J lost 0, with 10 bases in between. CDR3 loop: CASSPPLTNYGYTF. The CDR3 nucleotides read TGTGCCAGCAGCCCCCCCCTTACTAACTATGGCTACACCTTC.

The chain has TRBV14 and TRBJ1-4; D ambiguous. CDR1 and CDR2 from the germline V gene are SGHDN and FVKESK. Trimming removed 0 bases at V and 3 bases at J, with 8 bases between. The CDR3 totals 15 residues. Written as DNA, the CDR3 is TGTGCCAGCAGCCAAGATCGGCAGTCTAATGAAAAACTGTTTTTT. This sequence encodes CASSQDRQSNEKLFF.

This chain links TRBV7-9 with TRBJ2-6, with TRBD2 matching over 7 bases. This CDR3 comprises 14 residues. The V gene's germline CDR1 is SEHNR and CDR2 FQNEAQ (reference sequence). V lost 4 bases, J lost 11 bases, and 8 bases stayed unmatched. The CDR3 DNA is TGTGCCAGCAGCTGGGGGGGACCCGGGGACGTCCTGACTTTC. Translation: CASSWGGPGDVLTF.

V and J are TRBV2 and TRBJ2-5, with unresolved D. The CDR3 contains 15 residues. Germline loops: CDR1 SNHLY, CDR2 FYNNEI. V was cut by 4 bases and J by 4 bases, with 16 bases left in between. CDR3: CASSVKGFLGETQYF. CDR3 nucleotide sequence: TGTGCCAGCAGTGTAAAGGGATTTTTGGGAGAGACCCAGTACTTC.

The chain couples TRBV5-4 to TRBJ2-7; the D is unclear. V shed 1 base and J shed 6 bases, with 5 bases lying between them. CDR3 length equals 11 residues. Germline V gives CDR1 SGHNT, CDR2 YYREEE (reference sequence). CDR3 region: CASSLSGEQYF. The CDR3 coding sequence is TGTGCCAGCAGCTTGTCAGGCGAGCAGTACTTC.

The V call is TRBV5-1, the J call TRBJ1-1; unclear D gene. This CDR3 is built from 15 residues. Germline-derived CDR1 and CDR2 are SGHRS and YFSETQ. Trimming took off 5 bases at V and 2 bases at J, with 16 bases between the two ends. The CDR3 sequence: CASSSRGRSNTEAFF. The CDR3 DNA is TGCGCCAGCAGTTCCCGGGGTAGGTCAAACACTGAAGCTTTCTTT.

CDR3 protein: CASRGQGLGELFF. CDR3 in DNA: TGTGCCAGTAGGGGGCAGGGACTCGGGGAGCTGTTTTTT. The rearrangement links TRBV19 to TRBJ2-2; possibly TRBD2 for D (6 bases). Trimming cost V 6 bases and J 7 bases, with 12 bases left between them. This CDR3 is 13 amino acids long. Germline CDR1 is LNHDA and CDR2 is SQIVND (reference sequence).

The CDR3 nucleotides read TGTGCCAGCAGCCCTTCGAGCTATGGCTACACCTTC. Amino acid sequence: CASSPSSYGYTF. The chain couples TRBV28 to TRBJ1-2; D remains ambiguous. V was cut by 6 bases and J by 4 bases, with 9 bases left in between. Germline CDR1 is MDHEN and CDR2 is SYDVKM. This CDR3 spans 12 amino acids.

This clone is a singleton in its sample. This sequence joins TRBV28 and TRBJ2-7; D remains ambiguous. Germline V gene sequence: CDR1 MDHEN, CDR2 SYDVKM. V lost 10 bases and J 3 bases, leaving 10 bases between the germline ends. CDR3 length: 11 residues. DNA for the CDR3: TGTGCCACCCGGGTAAACTACGAGCAGTACTTC. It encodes CATRVNYEQYF.

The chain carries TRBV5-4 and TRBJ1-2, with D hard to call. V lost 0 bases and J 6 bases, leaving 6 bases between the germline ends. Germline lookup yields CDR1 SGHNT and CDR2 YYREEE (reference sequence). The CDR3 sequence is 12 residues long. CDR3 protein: CASSLDENGYTF. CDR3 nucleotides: TGTGCCAGCAGCTTGGACGAGAATGGCTACACCTTC.

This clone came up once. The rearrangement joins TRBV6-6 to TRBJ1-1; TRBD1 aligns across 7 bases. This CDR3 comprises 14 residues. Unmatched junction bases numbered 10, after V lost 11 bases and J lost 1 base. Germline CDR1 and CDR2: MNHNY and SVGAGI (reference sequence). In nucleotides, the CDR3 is TGTGCCGTTAGAAAGGGGGCCGGGAACACTGAAGCTTTCTTT. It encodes CAVRKGAGNTEAFF.

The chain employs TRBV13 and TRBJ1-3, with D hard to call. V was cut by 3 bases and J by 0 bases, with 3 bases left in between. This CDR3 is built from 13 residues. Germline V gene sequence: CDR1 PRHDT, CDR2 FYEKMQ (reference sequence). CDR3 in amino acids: CASSFTSGNTIYF. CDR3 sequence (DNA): TGTGCCAGCAGCTTCACCTCTGGAAACACCATATATTTT.

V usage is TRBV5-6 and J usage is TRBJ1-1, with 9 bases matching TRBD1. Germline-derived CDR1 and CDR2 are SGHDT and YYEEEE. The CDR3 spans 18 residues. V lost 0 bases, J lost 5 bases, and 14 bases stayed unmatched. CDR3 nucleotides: TGTGCCAGCAGCTTGGACGGGACAGGGCGGCAGTGGGGGACTGAAGCTTTCTTT. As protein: CASSLDGTGRQWGTEAFF.

This chain's CDR3 is CASSPAANYIQYF. The CDR3 DNA reads as TGTGCCAGCTCACCAGCGGCCAATTACATTCAGTACTTC. The rearrangement links TRBV18 to TRBJ2-4; D remains ambiguous. The CDR3 runs to 13 residues. The germline V gene has CDR1 KGHSH and CDR2 LQKENI. The V and J ends lost 2 bases and 8 bases respectively, with 10 bases between them.

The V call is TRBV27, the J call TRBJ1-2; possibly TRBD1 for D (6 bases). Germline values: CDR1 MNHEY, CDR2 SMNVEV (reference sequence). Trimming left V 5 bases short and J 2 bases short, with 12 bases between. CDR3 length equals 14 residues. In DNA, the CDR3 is TGTGCCAGCAGTAACGTAGGGACAAACTATGGCTACACCTTC. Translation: CASSNVGTNYGYTF.

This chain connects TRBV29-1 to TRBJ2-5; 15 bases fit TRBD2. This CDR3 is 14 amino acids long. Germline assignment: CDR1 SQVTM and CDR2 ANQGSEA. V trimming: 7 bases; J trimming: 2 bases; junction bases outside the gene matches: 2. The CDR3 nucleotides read TGCAGCGCTGGACTAGCGGGGGGGCAAGAGACCCAGTACTTC. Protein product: CSAGLAGGQETQYF. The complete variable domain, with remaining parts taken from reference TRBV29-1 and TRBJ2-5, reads SAVISQKPSRDICQRGTSLTIQCQVDSQVTMMFWYRQQPGQSLTLIATANQGSEATYESGFVIDKFPISRPNLTFSTLTVSNMSPEDSSIYLCSAGLAGGQETQYFGPGTRLLVL.

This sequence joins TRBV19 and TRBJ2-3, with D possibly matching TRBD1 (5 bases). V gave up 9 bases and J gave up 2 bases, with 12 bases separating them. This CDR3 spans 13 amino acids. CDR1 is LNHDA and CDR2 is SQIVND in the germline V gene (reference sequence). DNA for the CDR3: TGTGCCAGCGCACAGGCCCTCACAGATACGCAGTATTTT. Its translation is CASAQALTDTQYF. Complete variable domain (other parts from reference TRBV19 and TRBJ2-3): DGGITQSPKYLFRKEGQNVTLSCEQNLNHDAMYWYRQDPGQGLRLIYYSQIVNDFQKGDIAEGYSVSREKKESFPLTVTSAQKNPTAFYLCASAQALTDTQYFGPGTRLTVL.

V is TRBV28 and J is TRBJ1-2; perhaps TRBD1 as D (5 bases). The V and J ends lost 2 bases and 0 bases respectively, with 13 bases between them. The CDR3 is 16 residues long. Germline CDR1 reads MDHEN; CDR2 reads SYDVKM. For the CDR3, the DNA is TGTGCCAGCAGTTTAGTTGGGGCCGAAACTAACTATGGCTACACCTTC. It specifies CASSLVGAETNYGYTF.

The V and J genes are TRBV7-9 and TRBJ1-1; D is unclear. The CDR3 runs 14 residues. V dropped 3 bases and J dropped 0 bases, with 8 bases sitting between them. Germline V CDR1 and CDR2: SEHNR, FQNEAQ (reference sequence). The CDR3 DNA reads TGTGCCAGCAGCTTTCCAGGCATGAACACTGAAGCTTTCTTT. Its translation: CASSFPGMNTEAFF.

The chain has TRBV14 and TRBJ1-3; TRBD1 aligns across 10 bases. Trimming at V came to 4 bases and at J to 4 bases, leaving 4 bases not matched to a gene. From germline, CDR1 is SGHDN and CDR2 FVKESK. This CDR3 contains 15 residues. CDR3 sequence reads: CASSRTGGLGNTIYF. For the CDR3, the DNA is TGTGCCAGCAGCCGGACAGGGGGATTGGGAAACACCATATATTTT.

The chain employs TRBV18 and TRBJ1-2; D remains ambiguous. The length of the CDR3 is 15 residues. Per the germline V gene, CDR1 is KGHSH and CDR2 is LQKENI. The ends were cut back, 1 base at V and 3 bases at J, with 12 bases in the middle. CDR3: CASSPLQGRYYGYTF. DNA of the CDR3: TGTGCCAGCTCACCACTTCAAGGACGGTACTATGGCTACACCTTC.

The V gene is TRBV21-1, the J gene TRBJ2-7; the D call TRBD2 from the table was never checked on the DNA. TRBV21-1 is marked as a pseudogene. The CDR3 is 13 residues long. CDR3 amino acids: CASSGRGAYEQYF. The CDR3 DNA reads TGTGCCAGCAGTGGGAGGGGCGCCTACGAGCAGTACTTC.